Listed here are 7 T cell receptor beta chains from one sample, sequenced in a study of blood T cell repertoires in COVID-19. Clones were sequenced by immunoSEQ multiplex PCR, and TCRdb holds only the in-frame ones, with some missing. This sample has approximately 220,000 clones, with roughly four fifths found just once. The sample comprised peripheral blood. These receptors were obtained from a woman aged 40 to 50 with active or convalescent COVID-19.

V usage is TRBV28 and J usage is TRBJ1-5, with 9 bases fitting TRBD1. The length of the CDR3 is 16 residues. The trim removed 6 bases at V and 0 bases at J, leaving 6 bases unmatched. Germline CDR1 and CDR2: MDHEN and SYDVKM. The CDR3 reads CASSTGGSNSNQPQHF. The CDR3 DNA reads as TGTGCCAGCAGCACAGGGGGCTCCAATAGCAATCAGCCCCAGCATTTT.

The chain is built from TRBV30 and TRBJ1-5, with TRBD1 identical over 10 bases. Germline V gives CDR1 GTSNPN, CDR2 SVGIG (reference sequence). Trimming at V came to 2 bases and at J to 5 bases, leaving 6 bases not matched to a gene. The CDR3 has 15 residues. The DNA for the CDR3 is TGTGCCTGGAGTAAAGAGGGGACAGGGGATCAGCCCCAGCATTTT. As protein: CAWSKEGTGDQPQHF. Full variable domain (remainder filled in from reference TRBV30 and TRBJ1-5): SQTIHQWPATLVQPVGSPLSLECTVEGTSNPNLYWYRQAAGRGLQLLFYSVGIGQISSEVPQNLSASRPQDRQFILSSKKLLLSDSGFYLCAWSKEGTGDQPQHFGDGTRLSIL.

The chain recombines TRBV2 with TRBJ1-5; D gene ambiguous. The CDR3 is 15 amino acids. Per the germline V gene, CDR1 is SNHLY and CDR2 is FYNNEI. Trimming left V 7 bases short and J 1 base short, with 14 bases between. CDR3: CASTREVYSNQPQHF. Here the CDR3 DNA reads TGTGCCAGCACCCGGGAGGTGTACAGCAATCAGCCCCAGCATTTT. The complete variable domain, with remaining parts taken from reference TRBV2 and TRBJ1-5, reads EPEVTQTPSHQVTQMGQEVILRCVPISNHLYFYWYRQILGQKVEFLVSFYNNEISEKSEIFDDQFSVERPDGSNFTLKIRSTKLEDSAMYFCASTREVYSNQPQHFGDGTRLSIL.

The chain joins TRBV5-1 to TRBJ2-2; TRBD2 aligns across 14 bases. Trimming took 4 bases from V and 7 from J; bases not matched to a gene: 9. CDR3 length: 17 amino acids. The germline CDR1 and CDR2 sequences are SGHRS and YFSETQ. CDR3 region: CASSPGLAGDNFGELFF. In DNA, the CDR3 is TGCGCCAGCAGCCCGGGACTAGCGGGAGATAATTTCGGGGAGCTGTTTTTT. Drawing the rest from reference TRBV5-1 and TRBJ2-2, the complete variable domain is KAGVTQTPRYLIKTRGQQVTLSCSPISGHRSVSWYQQTPGQGLQFLFEYFSETQRNKGNFPGRFSGRQFSNSRSEMNVSTLELGDSALYLCASSPGLAGDNFGELFFGEGSRLTVL.

This clone was recorded a few times. The V call is TRBV19, the J call TRBJ1-1; D is ambiguous. Germline V gene data show CDR1 as LNHDA and CDR2 as SQIVND (reference sequence). The CDR3 covers 14 residues. The germline V and J ends were trimmed by 1 base and 4 bases, with 10 bases remaining between them. The chain's CDR3 is CASSIGSGRTEAFF. The CDR3 DNA follows: TGTGCCAGTAGTATAGGCAGCGGACGCACTGAAGCTTTCTTT.

The chain couples TRBV30 to TRBJ1-4, with 9 bases matching TRBD1. The length of the CDR3 is 15 residues. Losses at the gene ends were 4 bases for V and 8 bases for J; bases not matched to a gene: 11. Germline-derived CDR1 and CDR2 are GTSNPN and SVGIG (reference sequence). The CDR3 loop is CAWTDRTGAGEKLFF. CDR3 in DNA: TGTGCCTGGACCGATAGGACAGGGGCAGGAGAAAAACTGTTTTTT.

The rearrangement joins TRBV7-8 to TRBJ1-2, with TRBD1 matching over 12 bases. The CDR3 has 17 amino acids. Looked up from germline, CDR1 is SGHVS and CDR2 is FQNEAQ. Trimming cost V 6 bases and J 4 bases; bases outside gene matches: 12. In DNA, the CDR3 is TGTGCCAGCAGGCGTCCGGGACAGGGGGCTAGGAGCTATGGCTACACCTTC. It translates to CASRRPGQGARSYGYTF.